The 28 T cell receptor beta chains reported below all come from one sample, sequenced in a study of T cells in Graves' hyperthyroidism and ophthalmopathy. Regions amplified from RNA transcripts were the TCR beta CDR3 regions. The HTBI set primed first-round TCR CDR3 RT-PCR. TCRdb reprocessed the multiplex PCR reads via MiXCR and lists one record per CDR3 protein. The sample comprises roughly 550,000 distinct CDR3 sequences, around 16% of which are singletons, and less than 30% rests with the top ten. Sequencing input: blood. Receptor source: a woman between 25 and 40 years old with Graves' ophthalmopathy.

This clonotype was observed a handful of times. The chain uses TRBV14 and TRBJ2-2; D might be TRBD1 (5 bases). Trimming shortened V by 1 base and J by 4 bases, and 19 bases separated the two germline ends. The CDR3 is 18 amino acids. Germline V gene lookup returns CDR1 SGHDN and CDR2 FVKESK. Here the CDR3 reads CASSQGGLLGMLTGELFF. The CDR3 DNA is TGTGCCAGCAGCCAAGGGGGCCTACTCGGAATGCTCACCGGGGAGCTGTTTTTT.

This clonotype was seen at least ten times. The V gene is TRBV6-1, the J gene TRBJ2-2, with D perhaps matching TRBD2 (5 bases). Germline values: CDR1 MNHNS, CDR2 SASEGT. V was clipped by 10 bases and J by 2 bases, with 17 bases between them. The CDR3 contains 15 residues. The CDR3 region has the DNA TGTGCCACCAACCGGGAAGGTACCAACACCGGGGAGCTGTTTTTT. Protein: CATNREGTNTGELFF.

This clonotype was recorded at least ten times. The chain couples TRBV20-1 to TRBJ2-7; 8 bases fit TRBD1. CDR1 DFQATT and CDR2 SNEGSKA come from the germline V gene (reference sequence). This CDR3 is built from 12 residues. After removal of 7 bases from V and 5 bases from J, the junction contained 7 bases not matched to a gene. CDR3 region: CSVRTGIHEQYF. In DNA, the CDR3 is TGCAGTGTAAGGACAGGGATCCACGAGCAGTACTTC.

This clonotype has more than one count but fewer than ten. This chain joins TRBV20-1 and TRBJ2-2; the match to TRBD2 covers 11 bases. Germline CDR1 reads DFQATT; CDR2 reads SNEGSKA (reference sequence). V lost 1 base, J lost 2 bases, and 3 bases stayed unmatched. This CDR3 region has 16 residues. In DNA, the CDR3 is TGCAGTGCTAGAGCTAGCGGGAGGATCAACACCGGGGAGCTGTTTTTT. Encoded protein: CSARASGRINTGELFF.

This clonotype was found many times. V gene TRBV3-1 combines with J gene TRBJ2-3; D unresolved. The ends were cut back, 1 base at V and 3 bases at J, with 8 bases in the middle. The CDR3 is made up of 14 amino acids. Germline V lookup: CDR1 LGHDT, CDR2 YNNKEL (reference sequence). The CDR3 sequence is CASSQAHLTDTQYF. The CDR3 DNA is TGTGCCAGCAGCCAAGCCCATTTAACAGATACGCAGTATTTT.

CDR3 nucleotide sequence: TGTGCCAGCAGTACTTCTCAGGGGAACACTGAAGCTTTCTTT. Its translation is CASSTSQGNTEAFF. The chain recombines TRBV6-2 or TRBV6-3 with TRBJ1-1; possible D gene TRBD1, 5 bases. The CDR3 sequence is 14 residues long. V lost 5 bases and J 1 base, leaving 11 bases between the germline ends. Per the germline V gene, CDR1 is MNHEY and CDR2 is SVGEGT.

The chain carries TRBV27 and TRBJ2-1, with TRBD1 identical over 8 bases. Germline V gene sequence: CDR1 MNHEY, CDR2 SMNVEV (reference sequence). The CDR3 runs 17 residues. Trimming removed 6 bases from V and 12 bases from J; junction bases left unmatched: 22. The CDR3 loop is CASSRGYGQGDHQGQFF. CDR3 nucleotide sequence: TGTGCCAGCAGCCGGGGATATGGACAGGGTGACCACCAGGGGCAGTTCTTC.

This clonotype was seen a handful of times. This chain links TRBV5-1 with TRBJ2-5, with 10 nucleotides matching TRBD1. This CDR3 has 15 residues. The V segment lost 7 bases and the J segment 1 base; nucleotides outside the gene matches: 7. CDR1 is SGHRS and CDR2 is YFSETQ in the germline V gene. As DNA, the CDR3 is TGCGCCAGCGTAAACCGGGACAGGGGCCAAGAGACCCAGTACTTC. Its protein product is CASVNRDRGQETQYF.

The chain has TRBV5-6 and TRBJ2-2; D perhaps matches TRBD2 (7 bases). Looked up from germline, CDR1 is SGHDT and CDR2 is YYEEEE. The germline V and J ends were trimmed by 5 bases and 2 bases, with 22 bases remaining between them. The CDR3 has 18 residues. The CDR3 DNA is TGTGCCAGCAGTCCCCTGGGAGGGGGGGCGGATAACACCGGGGAGCTGTTTTTT. Protein sequence: CASSPLGGGADNTGELFF.

This chain joins TRBV7-2 and TRBJ2-1; a possible D gene is TRBD2 (6 bases). Germline lookup yields CDR1 SGHTA and CDR2 FQGNSA. The CDR3 has 15 amino acids. The V end lost 7 bases, the J end lost 5 bases, and 18 bases lay between the germline ends. The CDR3 sequence is CASTPGEGRDNEQFF. The CDR3 bases are TGTGCCAGCACGCCGGGAGAGGGACGGGACAATGAGCAGTTCTTC. Full variable domain (rest looked up from reference TRBV7-2 and TRBJ2-1): GAGVSQSPSNKVTEKGKDVELRCDPISGHTALYWYRQSLGQGLEFLIYFQGNSAPDKSGLPSDRFSAERTGGSVSTLTIQRTQQEDSAVYLCASTPGEGRDNEQFFGPGTRLTVL.

The CDR3 DNA reads TGTGCCAGCAGCAACCTCCAAGAGACCCAGTACTTC. As protein: CASSNLQETQYF. The V gene is TRBV27, the J gene TRBJ2-5; no reliable D call. This CDR3 has 12 amino acids. Looked up from germline, CDR1 is MNHEY and CDR2 is SMNVEV (reference sequence). Trimming took 6 bases from V and 1 from J, leaving 6 bases between them.

This clonotype has at least ten counts. The chain uses TRBV28 and TRBJ2-6; D not resolved. The CDR3 has 17 residues. Deletions cut 2 bases from V and 1 base from J, with 12 bases between. In germline, CDR1 is MDHEN, CDR2 SYDVKM. The CDR3 here is CASSLNLVRSGANVLTF. CDR3 DNA: TGTGCCAGCAGTTTAAATTTAGTGCGGTCTGGGGCCAACGTCCTGACTTTC. The full variable domain, rest sourced from reference TRBV28 and TRBJ2-6, is DVKVTQSSRYLVKRTGEKVFLECVQDMDHENMFWYRQDPGLGLRLIYFSYDVKMKEKGDIPEGYSVSREKKERFSLILESASTNQTSMYLCASSLNLVRSGANVLTFGAGSRLTVL.

This clonotype was recorded at least ten times. The genes are TRBV10-1 and TRBJ2-2; D gene unclear. The CDR3 runs 14 residues. V shed 4 bases and J shed 1 base, with 7 bases lying between them. In germline, CDR1 is WNHNN, CDR2 SYGVQD (reference sequence). The CDR3 DNA sequence: TGCGCCAGCAGTGTTGCAGGGAACACCGGGGAGCTGTTTTTT. This translates into CASSVAGNTGELFF.

There are many counts of this clonotype. The chain couples TRBV7-9 to TRBJ2-4; D is perhaps TRBD2 (6 bases). The CDR3 is 16 amino acids. CDR1 is SEHNR, CDR2 FQNEAQ, per germline (reference sequence). Trimming took off 1 base at V and 1 base at J, with 11 bases between the two ends. CDR3 DNA: TGTGCCAGCAGCTTAGTGGGGGGTCTGGCCAAAAACATTCAGTACTTC. Amino acids: CASSLVGGLAKNIQYF.

This clonotype occurred a few times. The chain carries TRBV28 and TRBJ1-5; TRBD1 matches 9 bases. The CDR3 totals 14 residues. The V and J ends lost 11 bases and 3 bases, in that order; junction bases with no gene match: 8. CDR1 and CDR2 from the germline V gene are MDHEN and SYDVKM. CDR3 loop: CASKTGGNNQPQHF. The CDR3 DNA reads as TGTGCCTCCAAGACAGGGGGTAACAATCAGCCCCAGCATTTT.

In its sample, this clonotype was seen many times. The chain employs TRBV7-2 and TRBJ2-3; no reliable D call. Between the trimmed V and J ends, which lost 6 bases and 4 bases, there was a span of 11 bases. Per the germline V gene, CDR1 is SGHTA and CDR2 is FQGNSA. The CDR3 runs to 13 residues. CDR3 nucleotide sequence: TGTGCCAGCAGTCACCCGACGGCAGATACGCAGTATTTT. Protein sequence: CASSHPTADTQYF.

This clonotype occurred many times. The chain recombines TRBV14 with TRBJ2-1, with TRBD2 matching over 8 bases. The length of the CDR3 is 13 residues. Germline values: CDR1 SGHDN, CDR2 FVKESK. With V trimmed by 3 bases and J by 8 bases, 3 bases remained unmatched. The CDR3 nucleotides read TGTGCCAGCAGCCAGGGACTAGTGGATGAGCAGTTCTTC. The encoded protein is CASSQGLVDEQFF.

There are many counts of this clonotype. The chain recombines TRBV12-3 or TRBV12-4 with TRBJ2-7, with D perhaps TRBD1 (5 bases). The V and J ends lost 3 bases and 4 bases respectively, with 10 bases between them. This CDR3 region has 13 residues. The CDR3 DNA follows: TGTGCCAGCAGTTTTGGGGCGGCGTACGAGCAGTACTTC. Residues: CASSFGAAYEQYF.

The CDR3 sequence is CASSERATGSGQPQHF. The CDR3 DNA follows: TGCGCCAGCAGCGAGCGGGCCACAGGGTCGGGGCAGCCCCAGCATTTT. J is TRBJ1-5 and V is TRBV4-1, with D possibly matching TRBD1 (6 bases). Trimming took 5 bases from V and 7 from J, leaving 21 bases between them. Germline V gene lookup returns CDR1 MGHRA and CDR2 YSYEKL. CDR3 length equals 16 residues.

V gene TRBV15 combines with J gene TRBJ2-2, with no clear D. This CDR3 has 14 amino acids. Germline V gives CDR1 LNHNV, CDR2 YYDKDF (reference sequence). The ends were cut back, 0 bases at V and 6 bases at J, with 8 bases in the middle. The CDR3 DNA reads TGTGCCACCAGCAGAGAGGGGAATTCCGGGGAGCTGTTTTTT. Translation: CATSREGNSGELFF.

This clonotype was recorded a few times. The V and J genes are TRBV5-1 and TRBJ2-1, with TRBD2 matching over 8 bases. Germline CDR1 is SGHRS and CDR2 is YFSETQ. The CDR3 is made up of 16 amino acids. The trim removed 1 base at V and 8 bases at J, leaving 11 bases unmatched. This CDR3 is CASSLRRSGRDDEQFF. The CDR3 DNA follows: TGCGCCAGCAGCTTGCGCAGGAGCGGGAGAGACGATGAGCAGTTCTTC.

The V call is TRBV10-3, the J call TRBJ2-1; the match to TRBD2 covers 8 bases. The CDR3 has 15 residues. Germline trimming cut 4 bases from V and 7 bases from J; bases unmatched to any gene: 9. CDR1 ENHRY and CDR2 SYGVKD come from the germline V gene. Here the CDR3 reads CAISGTGGRQNEQFF. Here the CDR3 DNA reads TGTGCCATCAGTGGGACGGGAGGGCGCCAGAATGAGCAGTTCTTC.

This clonotype was observed many times. The V gene is TRBV12-3 or TRBV12-4, the J gene TRBJ1-2; D is unclear. The CDR3 length is 13 residues. V lost 4 bases to trimming and J lost 4 bases, with 10 bases between them. In DNA form, the CDR3 reads TGTGCCAGCAGTTCGGAAGGGCTCTATGGCTACACCTTC. Its translation: CASSSEGLYGYTF.

Comments on this clonotype: An end of the junction differs from the germline gene, which may be a read error. The chain carries TRBV7-9 and TRBJ1-4, with D unresolved. This CDR3 is 11 amino acids long. Per germline, CDR1 SEHNR and CDR2 FQNEAQ (reference sequence). In nucleotides, the CDR3 is TGTGCCAGCAGTTTAGGAATGGAACTGTTTTTT. Translated, it gives CASSLGMELFF.

This clonotype was observed a few times. The chain employs TRBV6-2 or TRBV6-3 and TRBJ2-1; a weak D match, TRBD1 (7 bases). Germline V gives CDR1 MNHEY, CDR2 SVGEGT. CDR3 length: 13 residues. Trimming took off 10 bases at V and 7 bases at J, with 17 bases between the two ends. The CDR3 loop is CATLAQGGNEQFF. The CDR3 coding sequence is TGTGCCACCCTAGCGCAGGGGGGAAATGAGCAGTTCTTC.

The count of this clonotype is one. A much larger clone differs from this one at a single base, so this may be a read error. The rearrangement joins TRBV20-1 to TRBJ2-1, with a tentative D call TRBD1 (6 bases). Germline V lookup: CDR1 DFQATT, CDR2 SNEGSKA (reference sequence). The CDR3 is 15 amino acids. CDR3 sequence reads: CSARAGAASYNEQLF. Here the CDR3 DNA reads TGCAGTGCTAGAGCAGGGGCAGCCTCCTACAATGAGCAGCTCTTC.

This clonotype was seen only a few times. The chain uses TRBV19 and TRBJ2-2, with D perhaps matching TRBD2 (5 bases). V lost 7 bases, J lost 4 bases, and 16 bases lay in between. The CDR3 is 15 residues long. Per the germline V gene, CDR1 is LNHDA and CDR2 is SQIVND (reference sequence). The CDR3 region is CASNPGLRGTGELFF. CDR3 coding DNA: TGTGCCAGTAACCCCGGACTGCGTGGCACCGGGGAGCTGTTTTTT.

This clonotype has more than one count but fewer than ten. V is TRBV4-1 and J is TRBJ2-1; D call uncertain. The CDR3 totals 14 residues. The germline gives CDR1 MGHRA, CDR2 YSYEKL. V was trimmed by 0 bases and J by 0 bases, leaving 3 bases between them. The CDR3 spells CASSQDLSYNEQFF. The CDR3 DNA reads TGCGCCAGCAGCCAAGATCTCTCCTACAATGAGCAGTTCTTC.